These T cell receptor beta chains were read from a single sample in a study of cytomegalovirus exposure and HLA in healthy donors. Sequenced by immunoSEQ multiplex PCR; TCRdb stores in-frame clones only, minus some. In the table there are 60,000 to 70,000 clones, 55% to 80% of which are singletons. The specimen sequenced was PBMCs. Receptors originate from a woman between 50 and 59 years old in good health and CMV-seronegative. Each CDR3 is given with its conserved first and last residue. D genes are given only for firm matches. Clone size is stated in some rows and not others, as once, few, many or a class when expanded.

clone size | D gene | J gene | V gene | CDR3 protein | CDR3 DNA
- | - | TRBJ2-1 | TRBV5-1 | CASSLDSGSYNEQFF | TGCGCCAGCAGCTTGGATAGCGGCTCCTACAATGAGCAGTTCTTC
- | TRBD2 | TRBJ2-7 | TRBV9 | CASSVGLAGPQGF | TGTGCCAGCAGCGTCGGACTAGCGGGACCCCAGGGGTTC
medium-sized | TRBD1 | TRBJ1-2 | TRBV11-2 | CASSPGTGYSYTF | TGTGCCAGCAGTCCCGGGACAGGGTACAGTTACACCTTC
- | TRBD1 | TRBJ1-1 | TRBV9 | CASSVDWDRAGEAFF | TGTGCCAGCAGCGTAGATTGGGACAGGGCGGGTGAAGCTTTCTTT
few | TRBD2 | TRBJ2-7 | TRBV11-2 | CASRTFSGRSSYEQYF | TGTGCCAGCAGGACCTTTAGCGGGAGGAGCTCCTACGAGCAGTACTTC
- | TRBD2 | TRBJ2-5 | TRBV5-1 | CATQTGTSGSLRETQYF | TGCGCCACCCAAACCGGGACTAGCGGGAGTCTTAGAGAGACCCAGTACTTC
- | TRBD1 | TRBJ1-3 | TRBV28 | CASSLTRDRDSGNTIYF | TGTGCCAGCAGTTTAACTCGGGACAGGGACTCAGGAAACACCATATATTTT
- | - | TRBJ1-5 | TRBV7-9 | CASSTDIQPQHF | TGTGCCAGCAGTACGGACATTCAGCCCCAGCATTTT
- | - | TRBJ2-7 | TRBV10-3 | CAISVEDRTSSYEQYF | TGTGCCATCAGTGTTGAAGACAGGACAAGCTCCTACGAGCAGTACTTC
few | TRBD1 | TRBJ1-1 | TRBV5-1 | CASSSLGQGNTEAFF | TGCGCCAGCAGCTCGCTGGGACAGGGGAACACTGAAGCTTTCTTT
- | - | TRBJ1-3 | TRBV11-3 | CASSLFVINSGNTIYF | TGTGCCAGCAGCTTATTTGTCATCAACTCTGGAAACACCATATATTTT
- | - | TRBJ2-3 | TRBV7-2 | CASSPLDTQYF | TGTGCCAGCAGCCCTTTGGATACGCAGTATTTT
few | - | TRBJ1-4 | TRBV7-9 | CASSLRQADEKLFF | TGTGCCAGCAGCTTAAGACAGGCGGATGAAAAACTGTTTTTT
- | TRBD2 | TRBJ2-7 | TRBV7-2 | CASSSYLAGGYEQYF | TGTGCCAGCAGCTCCTATTTAGCGGGAGGGTACGAGCAGTACTTC
- | - | TRBJ2-7 | TRBV27 | CASSLTGYEQYF | TGTGCCAGCAGTTTGACAGGCTACGAGCAGTACTTC
- | - | TRBJ2-7 | TRBV7-9 | CASSLTGASYEQYF | TGTGCCAGCAGCTTAACCGGAGCCTCCTACGAGCAGTACTTC
- | - | TRBJ1-1 | TRBV4-3 | CASSQDPRQSAFF | TGCGCCAGCAGCCAAGATCCGCGACAATCGGCTTTCTTT
few | TRBD1 | TRBJ2-1 | TRBV5-1 | CASSSGQGGNEQFF | TGCGCCAGCAGCTCCGGACAGGGTGGGAATGAGCAGTTCTTC
- | - | TRBJ2-2 | TRBV9 | CASSVAGQLYTGELFF | TGTGCCAGCAGCGTAGCTGGGCAACTTTACACCGGGGAGCTGTTTTTT
- | - | TRBJ1-4 | TRBV6-5 | CASSYSPGQGKGLLFF | TGTGCCAGCAGTTACTCCCCGGGCCAAGGGAAGGGGTTGCTGTTTTTT
- | - | TRBJ2-5 | TRBV4-2 | CASSQVAARETQYF | TGTGCCAGCAGCCAAGTGGCGGCGAGGGAGACCCAGTACTTC
- | - | TRBJ1-5 | TRBV29-1 | CSVVLQGQPQHF | TGCAGCGTCGTTTTACAGGGCCAGCCCCAGCATTTT
- | TRBD1 | TRBJ2-7 | TRBV19 | CASSVTGTGGLGQYF | TGTGCCAGTAGTGTCACCGGGACAGGGGGCTTAGGGCAGTACTTC
- | - | TRBJ2-1 | TRBV5-1 | CASSLVPGENEQFF | TGCGCCAGCAGCTTAGTGCCCGGGGAAAATGAGCAGTTCTTC
- | - | TRBJ1-1 | TRBV25-1 | CASSEPGGGGLDTEAFF | TGTGCCAGCAGTGAGCCCGGGGGCGGGGGTCTGGACACTGAAGCTTTCTTT
- | TRBD2 | TRBJ2-7 | TRBV7-2 | CASRAGPSGRSYEQYF | TGTGCCAGCAGAGCCGGGCCGAGCGGGAGATCCTACGAGCAGTACTTC
- | TRBD2 | TRBJ2-3 | TRBV4-1 | CASRNSGRALVDTQYF | TGCGCCAGCAGGAACAGCGGGAGGGCCTTGGTAGATACGCAGTATTTT
- | TRBD1 | TRBJ1-4 | TRBV19 | CASSTLDRGGEKLFF | TGTGCCAGTAGTACCTTGGACAGGGGCGGCGAAAAACTGTTTTTT
once | - | TRBJ2-3 | TRBV7-3 | CASSRGPTDTQYF | TGTGCCAGCAGCCGCGGCCCCACAGATACGCAGTATTTT
- | - | TRBJ1-3 | TRBV29-1 | CSVAYRGGNTIYF | TGCAGCGTTGCGTATAGGGGCGGAAACACCATATATTTT
- | TRBD1 | TRBJ2-3 | TRBV7-9 | CASSSLPGQGSTDTQYF | TGTGCCAGCAGCTCGCTACCGGGACAGGGCTCCACAGATACGCAGTATTTT
few | - | TRBJ2-5 | TRBV29-1 | CSAIARETQYF | TGCAGCGCAATTGCGAGAGAGACCCAGTACTTC
- | TRBD2 | TRBJ2-7 | TRBV6-5 | CASSYSSGNYGEQYF | TGTGCCAGCAGTTACTCTAGCGGGAACTACGGCGAGCAGTACTTC